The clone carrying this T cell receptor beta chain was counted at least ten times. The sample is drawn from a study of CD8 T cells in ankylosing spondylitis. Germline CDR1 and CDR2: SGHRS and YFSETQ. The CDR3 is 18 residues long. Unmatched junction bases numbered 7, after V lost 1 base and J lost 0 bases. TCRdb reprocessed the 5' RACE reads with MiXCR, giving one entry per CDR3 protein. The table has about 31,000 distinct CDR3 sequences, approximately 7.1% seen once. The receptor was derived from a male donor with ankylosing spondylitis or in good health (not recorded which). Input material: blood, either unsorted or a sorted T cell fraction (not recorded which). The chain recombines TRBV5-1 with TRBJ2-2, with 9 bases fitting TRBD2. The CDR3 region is CASSLTASGTANTGELFF. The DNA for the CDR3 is TGCGCCAGCAGCTTGACGGCTAGCGGGACGGCGAACACCGGGGAGCTGTTTTTT.